This T cell receptor beta chain comes out of a study of Graves' ophthalmopathy and Graves' hyperthyroidism. The authors amplified TCR beta CDR3 regions from RNA transcripts. The library came from an HTBI-primed first-round RT-PCR and a second-round multiplex PCR. TCRdb passed the multiplex PCR reads through MiXCR, listing each CDR3 protein once. The table has some 380,000 distinct CDR3 sequences, roughly 14% seen once. The CDR3 sequence is 16 residues long. Losses at the gene ends were 0 bases for V and 1 base for J; bases not matched to a gene: 5. CDR1 and CDR2 (germline): MGHRA, YSYEKL. The rearrangement joins TRBV4-1 to TRBJ1-2; 7 nucleotides align to TRBD1. The specimen sequenced was peripheral blood. The sequence came from a woman aged 18 to 35 with stable Graves' hyperthyroidism. For the CDR3, the DNA is TGCGCCAGCAGCCAAGAATACGGGGACAGTAACTATGGCTACACCTTC. Translation gives CASSQEYGDSNYGYTF.